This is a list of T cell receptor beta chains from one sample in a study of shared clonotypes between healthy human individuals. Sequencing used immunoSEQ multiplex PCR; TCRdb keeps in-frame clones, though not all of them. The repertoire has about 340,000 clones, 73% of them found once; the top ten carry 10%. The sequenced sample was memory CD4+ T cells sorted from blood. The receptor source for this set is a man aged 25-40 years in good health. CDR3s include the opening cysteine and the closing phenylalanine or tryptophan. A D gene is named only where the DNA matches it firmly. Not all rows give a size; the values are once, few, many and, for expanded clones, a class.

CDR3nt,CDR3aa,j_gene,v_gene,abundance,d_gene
TGTGCCAGCAGTATGTTAACAGATACGCAGTATTTT,CASSMLTDTQYF,TRBJ2-3,TRBV27,.,.
TGTGCCATCAGTGAGAAAGGACAGGGGAAGAGGTATACGCAGTATTTT,CAISEKGQGKRYTQYF,TRBJ2-3,TRBV10-3,.,TRBD1
TGCGCCAGCAGCGCTGACGCCCAAACCTCCTACGAGCAGTACTTC,CASSADAQTSYEQYF,TRBJ2-7,TRBV5-1,once,.
TGTGCCAGCAGCCGGACAGTAGCCTACGAGCAGTACTTC,CASSRTVAYEQYF,TRBJ2-7,TRBV7-8,once,.
TGTGCCAGCAGTGGAGGTAGTCAGCCCCAGCATTTT,CASSGGSQPQHF,TRBJ1-5,TRBV25-1,.,.
TGTGCCAGCAGACCAACAGGGGCAAGTCACTATGGCTACACCTTC,CASRPTGASHYGYTF,TRBJ1-2,TRBV27,once,TRBD1
TGTGCCAGCTCACCAACACGGGGGCTAAACACTGAAGCTTTCTTT,CASSPTRGLNTEAFF,TRBJ1-1,TRBV18,.,.
TGTGCCAGCAGCTTGTATATGAACACTGAAGCTTTCTTT,CASSLYMNTEAFF,TRBJ1-1,TRBV11-3,.,.
TGTGCCAGCAGTTTAGGGGGGAGTGCAGATACGCAGTATTTT,CASSLGGSADTQYF,TRBJ2-3,TRBV28,.,.
TGTGCCAGCAGCTTAGATCCCCTTACCCAGTACTTC,CASSLDPLTQYF,TRBJ2-5,TRBV7-2,.,.
TGTGCCAGCAGCCTCGTTCGTGGCGGGGAGCTGTTTTTT,CASSLVRGGELFF,TRBJ2-2,TRBV7-6,.,.
TGTGCCAGCAGTTTAAGTCAGGGCTATGGCTACACCTTC,CASSLSQGYGYTF,TRBJ1-2,TRBV28,.,.
TGTGCCAGCAGTGAAGTGCGGGGGAACACCATATATTTT,CASSEVRGNTIYF,TRBJ1-3,TRBV2,.,.
TGTGCCAGCAGTTGGTACCAGAACTATGGCTACACCTTC,CASSWYQNYGYTF,TRBJ1-2,TRBV27,.,.
TGTGCCAGCAGCTTAAGGGACCCGGGACTAGCCGCCATCGATACGCAGTATTTT,CASSLRDPGLAAIDTQYF,TRBJ2-3,TRBV7-2,.,TRBD2
TGCAGCGTTACTAAAGGGGGGAACACTGAAACTTTCTTT,CSVTKGGNTETFF,TRBJ1-1,TRBV29-1,.,.
TGTGCCAGCAGCTTGGGGACAGGGTCGGGGGAAAAACTGTTTTTT,CASSLGTGSGEKLFF,TRBJ1-4,TRBV5-5,.,TRBD1
TGTGCCAGTAGAATCTCGCTGGGCAATCAGCCCCAGCATTTT,CASRISLGNQPQHF,TRBJ1-5,TRBV19,.,.
TGTGCCAGCAGTGACCTACAGGGGGGTTACAATGAGCAGTTCTTC,CASSDLQGGYNEQFF,TRBJ2-1,TRBV2,many,TRBD1
TGTGCTAGTTTCCCTAGCGGATACAATGAGCAGTTCTTC,CASFPSGYNEQFF,TRBJ2-1,TRBV12-5,once,TRBD2
TGTGCCAGCAGCTTGCGGGAGCGCACCAAAACCTTCACCGGGGAGCTGTTTTTT,CASSLRERTKTFTGELFF,TRBJ2-2,TRBV7-2,.,TRBD2
TGTGCCAGCAGTCGCCTCAATTTGAGGGCGACCTACAATGAGCAGTTCTTC,CASSRLNLRATYNEQFF,TRBJ2-1,TRBV28,.,.
TGTGCCAGCAGTCAAGCAGGGGGGACAGATACGCAGTATTTT,CASSQAGGTDTQYF,TRBJ2-3,TRBV6-4,.,.
TGTGCCAGCAACGAGGAACGGCCTCGGGACATTCAGTACTTC,CASNEERPRDIQYF,TRBJ2-4,TRBV14,many,.
TGTGCCAGCAGCTTGGGTGGGGATAATTCACCCCTCCACTTT,CASSLGGDNSPLHF,TRBJ1-6,TRBV7-9,.,.
TGTGCCAGCAGGTCTAGCGGGCGGAGCTACAATGAGCAGTTCTTC,CASRSSGRSYNEQFF,TRBJ2-1,TRBV6-5,.,TRBD2
TGTGCCAGCAGCTTTTCAGGGTACAGGAACGAGCAGTACTTC,CASSFSGYRNEQYF,TRBJ2-7,TRBV7-2,once,.
TGCAGCGGGTCTCGGGGGACTGGCTATGGCTACACCTTC,CSGSRGTGYGYTF,TRBJ1-2,TRBV29-1,.,.
TGTGCCAGCAGCTTAAGGCTGGACACTGAAGCTTTCTTT,CASSLRLDTEAFF,TRBJ1-1,TRBV7-9,few,.
TGTGCCAGCAGTGGGCAGGCTGAAGCTTTCTTT,CASSGQAEAFF,TRBJ1-1,TRBV2,few,.
TGCGCCAGCAGCCAAGGAAATAGCGGGAGGGTTAGCGAGCAGTACTTC,CASSQGNSGRVSEQYF,TRBJ2-7,TRBV4-1,once,TRBD2
TGTGCCAGCAGCAAAGGGGGGCAGAATAATGAAAAACTGTTTTTT,CASSKGGQNNEKLFF,TRBJ1-4,TRBV21-1,.,.
TGTGCCACCGCTCTAGGTACAACTAATGAAAAACTGTTTTTT,CATALGTTNEKLFF,TRBJ1-4,TRBV15,.,.
TGTGCCAGCAGTCTCACCCCCGGACTGGAGCAGTTCTTC,CASSLTPGLEQFF,TRBJ2-1,TRBV28,.,.
TGTGCCTGGAGTCGCCCGGGGACAGTGAATCAGCCCCAGCATTTT,CAWSRPGTVNQPQHF,TRBJ1-5,TRBV30,.,TRBD1
TGTGCCAGCAGTTTCAATCAGGGGGCCACCTACGAGCAGTACTTC,CASSFNQGATYEQYF,TRBJ2-7,TRBV6-5,many,TRBD1
TGTGCCAGCAGCTTGACTAGCGGGGGGCAAGAGACCCAGTACTTC,CASSLTSGGQETQYF,TRBJ2-5,TRBV7-9,.,TRBD2
TGTGCCAGCATTGCGGACTCCCGCTTTTGCATCGTGTACACCGGGGAGCTGTTTTTT,CASIADSRFCIVYTGELFF,TRBJ2-2,TRBV27,few,.
TGTGCCAGCAGTTTATGGGGCGAGGTGTCGAACGCCGGGGAGCTGTTTTTT,CASSLWGEVSNAGELFF,TRBJ2-2,TRBV27,.,.
TGTGCCAGCTCACCACCTGGGGGGAGGGCCTCGGAGACCCAGTACTTC,CASSPPGGRASETQYF,TRBJ2-5,TRBV18,.,TRBD2
TGTGCCAGCTCACCACCCGAGTGGGATACGCAGTATTTT,CASSPPEWDTQYF,TRBJ2-3,TRBV18,few,.